A single sample gave rise to the 5 T cell receptor beta chains below, sequenced in a study of cytomegalovirus exposure and HLA in healthy donors. 13 Jbeta primers and 60 Vbeta primers were used for the PCR. TCRdb keeps only in-frame clones here, not all; method: immunoSEQ multiplex PCR. The sample records about 67,000 clones, about 65% being singletons. The material sequenced was PBMCs. The receptors here all came from a woman aged 25 to 39 in good health and CMV-seronegative.

This clone was detected only a few times. This chain links TRBV19 with TRBJ2-2, with a possible D match to TRBD2 (6 bases). V lost 4 bases and J 7 bases, leaving 7 bases between the germline ends. CDR3 size: 12 residues. The germline V gene encodes CDR1 LNHDA and CDR2 SQIVND (reference sequence). In DNA form, the CDR3 reads TGTGCCAGTAGTAAGGGACTCGGGGAGCTGTTTTTT. As protein: CASSKGLGELFF.

The genes are TRBV7-9 and TRBJ2-1; 8 bases align to TRBD1. Per the germline V gene, CDR1 is SEHNR and CDR2 is FQNEAQ (reference sequence). This CDR3 region has 15 residues. The V gene end was trimmed by 5 bases and the J gene end by 3 bases; junction bases not matched to a gene: 6. The CDR3 DNA sequence: TGTGCCAGCAGCGACCGGGACAGGAACTACAATGAGCAGTTCTTC. It translates to CASSDRDRNYNEQFF.

This chain uses TRBV5-6 with TRBJ2-3, with D tentatively TRBD2 (7 bases). The CDR3 consists of 18 residues. Trimming cost V 3 bases and J 3 bases, with 23 bases left between them. Germline V gene data show CDR1 as SGHDT and CDR2 as YYEEEE. The CDR3 DNA is TGTGCCAGCAGCTCATGGGTGGGGTTGGGGGGGCGTACAGATACGCAGTATTTT. This codes for CASSSWVGLGGRTDTQYF. Variable domain in full (rest from reference TRBV5-6 and TRBJ2-3): DAGVTQSPTHLIKTRGQQVTLRCSPKSGHDTVSWYQQALGQGPQFIFQYYEEEERQRGNFPDRFSGHQFPNYSSELNVNALLLGDSALYLCASSSWVGLGGRTDTQYFGPGTRLTVL.

The chain recombines TRBV30 with TRBJ1-1; 8 nucleotides agree with TRBD1. CDR3 size: 14 residues. CDR1 is GTSNPN and CDR2 is SVGIG in the germline V gene (reference sequence). The V segment lost 3 bases and the J segment 3 bases; nucleotides outside the gene matches: 6. CDR3 sequence: CAWSSTGVYTEAFF. The CDR3 coding sequence is TGTGCCTGGAGCTCGACAGGGGTGTACACTGAAGCTTTCTTT.

This clone has a single count. The chain uses TRBV4-2 and TRBJ2-7, with TRBD2 matching 11 bases. The CDR3 is made up of 16 amino acids. Per the germline V gene, CDR1 is LGHNA and CDR2 is YNFKEQ. The V segment lost 4 bases and the J segment 7 bases; nucleotides outside the gene matches: 12. Here the CDR3 reads CASSRRLAGMFWEQYF. The DNA of the CDR3 is TGTGCCAGCAGCCGAAGACTAGCGGGGATGTTTTGGGAGCAGTACTTC.